This section outlines one T cell receptor beta chain sequence together with its context. Running of the v3.0 immunoSEQ assay took place at survey level. Only in-frame clones appear in the TCRdb table, and some are missing; sequencing was by immunoSEQ multiplex PCR. The sample lists about 36,000 clones, about 80% occurring once. This sample was taken from a study of long-term antiretroviral therapy in people with HIV. Per the germline V gene, CDR1 is MNHEY and CDR2 is SVGAGI. Between the trimmed V and J ends, which lost 0 bases and 1 base, there was a span of 13 bases. The CDR3 has 16 residues. This sample comprised unsorted PBMCs, obtained 3.4 years after starting antiretroviral therapy. This clonotype originated in a man aged 25 to 40 with HIV. The V and J genes are TRBV6-5 and TRBJ2-7; D might be TRBD1 or TRBD2, each matching 5 bases. The chain's CDR3 is CASSYSSGTVSYEQYF. The CDR3 DNA reads as TGTGCCAGCAGTTACTCCTCCGGGACGGTTTCCTACGAGCAGTACTTC.